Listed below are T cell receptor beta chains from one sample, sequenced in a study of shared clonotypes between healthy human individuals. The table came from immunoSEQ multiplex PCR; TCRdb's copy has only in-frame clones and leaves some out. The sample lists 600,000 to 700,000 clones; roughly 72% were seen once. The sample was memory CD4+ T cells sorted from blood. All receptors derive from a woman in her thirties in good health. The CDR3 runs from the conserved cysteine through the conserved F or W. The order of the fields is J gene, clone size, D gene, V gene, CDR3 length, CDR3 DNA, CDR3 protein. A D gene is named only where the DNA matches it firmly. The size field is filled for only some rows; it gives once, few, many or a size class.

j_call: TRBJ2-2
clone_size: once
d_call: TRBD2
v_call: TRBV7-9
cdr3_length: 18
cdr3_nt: TGTGCCAGCAGCTACCCGCTTGTTGGCGGGAGGAACACCGGGGAGCTGTTTTTT
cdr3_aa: CASSYPLVGGRNTGELFF

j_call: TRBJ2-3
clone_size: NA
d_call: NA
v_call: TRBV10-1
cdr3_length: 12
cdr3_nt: TGCGCCAGCAGTGAGTCGGGATTTGCGCAGTATTTT
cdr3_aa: CASSESGFAQYF

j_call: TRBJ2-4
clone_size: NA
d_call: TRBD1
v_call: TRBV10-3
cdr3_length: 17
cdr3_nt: TGTGCCATCAGTGAGTCCCGGGACAGGGGAGCCAAAAACATTCAGTACTTC
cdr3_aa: CAISESRDRGAKNIQYF

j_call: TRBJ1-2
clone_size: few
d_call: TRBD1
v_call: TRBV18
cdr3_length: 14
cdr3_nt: TGTGCCAGCTCACCGGGACAGGAGAGGGATGGCTACACCTTC
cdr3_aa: CASSPGQERDGYTF

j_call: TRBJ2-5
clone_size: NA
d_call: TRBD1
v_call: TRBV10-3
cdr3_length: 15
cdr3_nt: TGTGCCATCAGGGGAGGGGGACAGGGTCAAGAGACCCAGTACTTC
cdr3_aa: CAIRGGGQGQETQYF

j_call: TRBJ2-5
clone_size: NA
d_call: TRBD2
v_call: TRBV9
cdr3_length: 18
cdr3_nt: TGTGCCAGCAGCCAAAGGACTAGCGGGAGGGCCGGACAAGAGACCCAGTACTTC
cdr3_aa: CASSQRTSGRAGQETQYF

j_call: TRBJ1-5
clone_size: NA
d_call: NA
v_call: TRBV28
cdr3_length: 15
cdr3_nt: TGTGCCAGCAGTGTGCTAAAGAGGGAGAATCAGCCCCAGCATTTT
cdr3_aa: CASSVLKRENQPQHF

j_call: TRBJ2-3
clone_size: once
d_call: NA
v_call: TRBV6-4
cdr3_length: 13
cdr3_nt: TGTGCCAGCAGTGACAGGGCCACAGATACGCAGTATTTT
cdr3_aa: CASSDRATDTQYF

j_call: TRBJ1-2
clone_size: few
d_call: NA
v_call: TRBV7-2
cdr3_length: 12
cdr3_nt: TGTGCCAGCAGCCAGATGGACTATGGCTACACCTTC
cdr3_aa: CASSQMDYGYTF

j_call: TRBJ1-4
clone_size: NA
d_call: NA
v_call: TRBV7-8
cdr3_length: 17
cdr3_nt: TGTGCCAGCAGCTCCAGACGGAACAGCGCGACTAATGAAAAACTGTTTTTT
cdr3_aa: CASSSRRNSATNEKLFF

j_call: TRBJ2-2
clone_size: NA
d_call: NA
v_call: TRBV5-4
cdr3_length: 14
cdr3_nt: TGTGCCAGCAGCCCGACAGGGAACACCGGGGAGCTGTTTTTT
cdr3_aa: CASSPTGNTGELFF

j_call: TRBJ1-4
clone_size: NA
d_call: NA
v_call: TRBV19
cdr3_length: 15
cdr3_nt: TGTGCCAGTAGTATTCAAGCCTGGGGTAATGAAAAACTGTTTTTT
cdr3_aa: CASSIQAWGNEKLFF

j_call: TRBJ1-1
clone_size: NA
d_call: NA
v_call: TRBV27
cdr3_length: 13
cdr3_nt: TGTGCCAGCAGTCAACAGGGAGGCACTGAAGCTTTCTTT
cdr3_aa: CASSQQGGTEAFF

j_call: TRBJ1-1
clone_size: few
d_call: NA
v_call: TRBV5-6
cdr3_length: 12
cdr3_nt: TGTGCCAGCAGGTCCTCGAACACTGAAGCTTTCTTT
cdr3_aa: CASRSSNTEAFF

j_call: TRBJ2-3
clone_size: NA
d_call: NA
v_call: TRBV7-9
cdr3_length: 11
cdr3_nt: TGTGCCAGCAGCTTTAAGGATACGCAGTATTTT
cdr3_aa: CASSFKDTQYF

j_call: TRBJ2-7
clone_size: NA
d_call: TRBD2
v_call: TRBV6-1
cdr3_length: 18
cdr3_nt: TGTGCCAGCAGTGAGGGACTAGCGGGGACCTGGGCCCCCTACGAGCAGTACTTC
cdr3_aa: CASSEGLAGTWAPYEQYF

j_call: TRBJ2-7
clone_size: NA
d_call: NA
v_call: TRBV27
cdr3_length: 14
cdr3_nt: TGTGCCAGCAGTTTACGGACATTGTCTTACGAGCAGTACTTC
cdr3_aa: CASSLRTLSYEQYF

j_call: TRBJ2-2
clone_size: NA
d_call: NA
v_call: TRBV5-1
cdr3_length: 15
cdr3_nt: TGCGCCAGCAAAGGAGGAATGGCGAACACCGGGGAGCTGTTTTTT
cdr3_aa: CASKGGMANTGELFF

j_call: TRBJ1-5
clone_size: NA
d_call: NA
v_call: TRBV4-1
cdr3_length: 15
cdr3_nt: TGCGCCAGCAGCCAAGATGATTGGGAGGATCAGCCCCAGCATTTT
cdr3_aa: CASSQDDWEDQPQHF

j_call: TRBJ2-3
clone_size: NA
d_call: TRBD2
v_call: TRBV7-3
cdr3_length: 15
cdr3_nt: TGTGCCAGCAGCCCCTACGGGGGGGGCGCAGATACGCAGTATTTT
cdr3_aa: CASSPYGGGADTQYF

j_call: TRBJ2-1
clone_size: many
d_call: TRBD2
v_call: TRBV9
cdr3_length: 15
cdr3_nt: TGTGCCAGCAGTAAAGGGGAGGGACGGTACAATGAGCAGTTCTTC
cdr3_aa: CASSKGEGRYNEQFF

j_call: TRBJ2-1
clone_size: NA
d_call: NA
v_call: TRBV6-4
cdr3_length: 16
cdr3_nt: TGTGCCAGCAGTGCCTCGTTAGGGGGGAGTAGCAATGAGCAGTTCTTC
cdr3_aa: CASSASLGGSSNEQFF

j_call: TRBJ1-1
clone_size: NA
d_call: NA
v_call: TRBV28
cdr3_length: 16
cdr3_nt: TGTGCCAGCAGTTTCCCGGGGAGGGATGAGAACACTGAAGCTTTCTTT
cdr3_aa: CASSFPGRDENTEAFF

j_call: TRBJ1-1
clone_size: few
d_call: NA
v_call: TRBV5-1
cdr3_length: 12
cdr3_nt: TGCGCCAGCAGCTTCGGGGACGGGGAAGCTTTCTTT
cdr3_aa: CASSFGDGEAFF

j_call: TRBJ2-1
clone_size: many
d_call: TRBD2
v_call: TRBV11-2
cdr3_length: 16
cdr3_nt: TGTGCCAGCAGCTTAGATCTTAGCGGGAGCCACAATGAGCAGTTCTTC
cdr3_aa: CASSLDLSGSHNEQFF

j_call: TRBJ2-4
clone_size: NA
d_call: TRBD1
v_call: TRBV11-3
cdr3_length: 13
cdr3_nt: TGTGCCAGCAGTAGGGACAGCCAGGACATTCAGTACTTC
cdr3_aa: CASSRDSQDIQYF

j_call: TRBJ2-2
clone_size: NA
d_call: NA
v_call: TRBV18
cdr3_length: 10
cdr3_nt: TGTGCCAGCTCCGCCGGGGAGCTGTTTTTT
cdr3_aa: CASSAGELFF

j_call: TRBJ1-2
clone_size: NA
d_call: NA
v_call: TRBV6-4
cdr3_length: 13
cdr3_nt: TGTGCCAGCAGAGCTGACACGCACTATGGCTACACCTTC
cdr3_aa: CASRADTHYGYTF

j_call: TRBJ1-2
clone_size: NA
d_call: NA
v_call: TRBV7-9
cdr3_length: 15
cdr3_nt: TGTGCCAGCAGCTTAGGTCCGAGAGGGGGGGCCTCCTACACCTTC
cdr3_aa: CASSLGPRGGASYTF

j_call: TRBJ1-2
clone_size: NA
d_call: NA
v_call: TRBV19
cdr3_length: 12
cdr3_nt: TGTGCCAGTAGTATCCAGGACTATGGCTACACCTTC
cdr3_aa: CASSIQDYGYTF

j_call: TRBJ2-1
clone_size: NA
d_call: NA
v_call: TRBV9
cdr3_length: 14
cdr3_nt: TGTGCCAGCAGCATCCGGGACGGCGATCCTCTGCAGTTCTTC
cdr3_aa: CASSIRDGDPLQFF

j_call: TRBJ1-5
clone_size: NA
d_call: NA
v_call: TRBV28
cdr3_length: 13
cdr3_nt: TGTGCCAGCTCTTATGGTAGCAATCAGCCCCAGCATTTT
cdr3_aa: CASSYGSNQPQHF

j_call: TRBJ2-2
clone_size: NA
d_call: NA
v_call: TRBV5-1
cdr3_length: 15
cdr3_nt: TGCGCCAGCAGCTTGCATCAGGGGAACACCGGGGAGCTGTTTTTT
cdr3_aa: CASSLHQGNTGELFF

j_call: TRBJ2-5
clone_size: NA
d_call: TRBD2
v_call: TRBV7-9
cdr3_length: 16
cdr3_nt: TGTGCCAGCAGCCTCCGGACTAGCGGTCTACAAGAGACCCAGTACTTC
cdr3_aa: CASSLRTSGLQETQYF

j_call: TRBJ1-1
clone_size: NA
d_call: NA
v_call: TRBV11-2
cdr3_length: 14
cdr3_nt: TGTGCCAGCAGCTTAGGTGTCCGATCCGCCGAAGCTTTCTTT
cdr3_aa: CASSLGVRSAEAFF

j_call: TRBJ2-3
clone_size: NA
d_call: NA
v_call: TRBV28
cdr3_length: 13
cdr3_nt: TGTGCCAGCAGGGACCGATTCACAGATACGCAGTATTTT
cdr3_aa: CASRDRFTDTQYF

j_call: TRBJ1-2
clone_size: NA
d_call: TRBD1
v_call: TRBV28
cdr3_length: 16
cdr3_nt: TGTGCCAGCAGTCTCCGGGGGACAGGGATTAATTATGGCTACACCTTC
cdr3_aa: CASSLRGTGINYGYTF

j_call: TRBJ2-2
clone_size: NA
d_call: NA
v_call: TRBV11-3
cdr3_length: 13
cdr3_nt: TGTGCCAGCAGCTTAGTGCGCGCCGGGGAGCTGTTTTTT
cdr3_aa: CASSLVRAGELFF

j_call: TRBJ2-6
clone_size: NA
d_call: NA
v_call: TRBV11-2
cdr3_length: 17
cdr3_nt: TGTGCCAGCAGCCCTGACAGACGGGACTCTGGGGCCAACGTCCTGACTTTC
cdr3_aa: CASSPDRRDSGANVLTF

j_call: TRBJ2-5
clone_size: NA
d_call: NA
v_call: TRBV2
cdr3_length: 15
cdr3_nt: TGTGCCAGCAGTGAAGAAGACCCAAGCCTGGTGGCCCAGTACTTC
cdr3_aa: CASSEEDPSLVAQYF

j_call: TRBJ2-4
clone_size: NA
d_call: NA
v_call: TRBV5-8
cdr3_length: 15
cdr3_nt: TGTGCCAGCAGCTTGGAACAATTAGCCAAAAACATTCAGTACTTC
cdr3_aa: CASSLEQLAKNIQYF

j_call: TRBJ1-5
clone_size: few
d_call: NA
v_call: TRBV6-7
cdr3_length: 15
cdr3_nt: TGTGCCAGCAGTTCGGGATCAGGGGTTGGTCAGCCCCAGCATTTT
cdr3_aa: CASSSGSGVGQPQHF

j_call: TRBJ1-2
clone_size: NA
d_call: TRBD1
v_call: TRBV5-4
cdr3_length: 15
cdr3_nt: TGTGCCAGCAGACATTGGGGACAGGGGAACTATGGCTACACCTTC
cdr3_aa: CASRHWGQGNYGYTF

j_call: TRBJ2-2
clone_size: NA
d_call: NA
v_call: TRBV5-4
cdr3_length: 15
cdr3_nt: TGTGCCAGCAGCTTGGTGCAGGCCGGAACCGGGGAGCTGTTTTTT
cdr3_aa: CASSLVQAGTGELFF

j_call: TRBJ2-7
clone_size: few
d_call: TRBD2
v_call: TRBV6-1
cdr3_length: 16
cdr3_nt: TGTGCCAGCAGTGCCGGACCGGGACTAGCCTCCTACGAGCAGTACTTC
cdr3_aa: CASSAGPGLASYEQYF

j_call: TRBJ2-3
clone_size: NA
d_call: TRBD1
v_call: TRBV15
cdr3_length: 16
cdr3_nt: TGTGCCACCAGCAGAGGTAGACAGGGAGGCACAGATACGCAGTATTTT
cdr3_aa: CATSRGRQGGTDTQYF

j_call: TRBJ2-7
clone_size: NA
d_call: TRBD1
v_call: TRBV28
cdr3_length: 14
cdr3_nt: TGTGCCAGCAGTATCCCCCAGGGGGCGGACGAGCAGTACTTC
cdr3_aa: CASSIPQGADEQYF

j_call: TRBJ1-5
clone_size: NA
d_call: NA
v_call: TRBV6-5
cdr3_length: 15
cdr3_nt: TGTGCCAGCAGTTACTCCGGACGCGGCAATCAGCCCCAGCATTTT
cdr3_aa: CASSYSGRGNQPQHF

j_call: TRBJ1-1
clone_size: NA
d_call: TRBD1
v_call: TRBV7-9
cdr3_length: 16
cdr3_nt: TGTGCCAGCAGCAAAACGACAGGGGTCGTGAACACTGAAGCTTTCTTT
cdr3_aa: CASSKTTGVVNTEAFF

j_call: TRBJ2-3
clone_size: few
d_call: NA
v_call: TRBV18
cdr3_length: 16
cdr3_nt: TGTGCCAGCTCAGCGAGTAGTGGCTTGGGCACAGATACGCAGTATTTT
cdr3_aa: CASSASSGLGTDTQYF

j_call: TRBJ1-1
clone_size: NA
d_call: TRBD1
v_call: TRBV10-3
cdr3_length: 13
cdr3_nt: TGTGCCACAGACAGGGACCCCCGGGGTGAAGCTTTCTTT
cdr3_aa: CATDRDPRGEAFF

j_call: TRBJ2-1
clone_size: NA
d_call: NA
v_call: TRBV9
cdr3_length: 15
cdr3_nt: TGTGCCAGCAGCCGTTCATCCCAAGGTGTCAATGAGCAGTTCTTC
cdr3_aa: CASSRSSQGVNEQFF

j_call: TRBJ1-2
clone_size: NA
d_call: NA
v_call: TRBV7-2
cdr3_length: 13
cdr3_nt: TGTGCCAGCAGCTTGACAGGAGACTATGGCTACACCTTC
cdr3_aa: CASSLTGDYGYTF

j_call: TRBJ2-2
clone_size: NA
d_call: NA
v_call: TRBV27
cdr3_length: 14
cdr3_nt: TGTGCCAGCAGTTTAGAAACGAACACCGGGGAGCTGTTTTTT
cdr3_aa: CASSLETNTGELFF

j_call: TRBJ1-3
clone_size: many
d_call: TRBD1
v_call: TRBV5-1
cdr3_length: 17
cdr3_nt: TGCGCCAGCAGCTTACGGACAGGGGGCGGCTCTGGAAACACCATATATTTT
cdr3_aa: CASSLRTGGGSGNTIYF

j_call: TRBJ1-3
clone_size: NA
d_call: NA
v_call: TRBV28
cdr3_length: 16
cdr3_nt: TGTGCCAGCACCCCGCCGAGACAGGACTCTGGAAACACCATATATTTT
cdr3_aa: CASTPPRQDSGNTIYF